The 5 T cell receptor beta chains below were found in one sample sequenced in a study of blood T cell repertoires in COVID-19. Repertoires were generated with immunoSEQ multiplex PCR, while TCRdb's copy carries only in-frame clones and drops some. Among roughly 120,000 clones listed, approximately 74% were seen once. Sequencing input: peripheral blood. These receptors were collected from a man older than 75 with COVID-19, enrolled during active disease.

The chain carries TRBV5-4 and TRBJ1-2; D unresolved. V shed 5 bases and J shed 4 bases, with 6 bases lying between them. CDR1 and CDR2 from the germline V gene are SGHNT and YYREEE (reference sequence). The CDR3 covers 11 residues. DNA for the CDR3: TGTGCCAGCAGGGCAACCTATGGCTACACCTTC. Residues: CASRATYGYTF.

The V and J genes are TRBV5-1 and TRBJ1-5; weak D call: TRBD1 (6 bases). The CDR3 length is 15 residues. Trimming left V 7 bases short and J 1 base short, with 15 bases between. CDR1 SGHRS and CDR2 YFSETQ come from the germline V gene. CDR3 DNA sequence: TGCGCCAGCTCGACAGGTGAAGGGAGCAATCAGCCCCAGCATTTT. Residues: CASSTGEGSNQPQHF.

Written as DNA, the CDR3 is TGTGCCACCAGGGACAGGGGGACGGCTGAAGCTTTCTTT. Its translation: CATRDRGTAEAFF. The chain employs TRBV24-1 and TRBJ1-1, with 10 bases lining up with TRBD1. CDR3 length: 13 amino acids. Trimming removed 7 bases from V and 6 bases from J; junction bases left unmatched: 4. The germline CDR1 and CDR2 sequences are KGHDR and SFDVKD.

This clone was seen only once. This chain links TRBV6-5 with TRBJ2-3; D is unresolved. The CDR3 is 13 amino acids. Trimming removed 5 bases from V and 1 base from J, with 7 bases in between. Germline loops: CDR1 MNHEY, CDR2 SVGAGI. This chain's CDR3 is CASSRVRTDTQYF. CDR3 nucleotide sequence: TGTGCCAGCAGTCGGGTGCGCACAGATACGCAGTATTTT.

This clone was detected only a few times. The chain couples TRBV19 to TRBJ2-1; 14 bases line up with TRBD2. V was pared by 5 bases and J by 2 bases, with 20 bases of the junction left unmatched. In germline, CDR1 is LNHDA, CDR2 SQIVND (reference sequence). The CDR3 totals 22 residues. The CDR3 protein is CASSDRDYPGLAGAWTYNEQFF. The DNA for the CDR3 is TGTGCCAGTAGTGACAGGGACTATCCGGGACTAGCGGGAGCATGGACCTACAATGAGCAGTTCTTC.